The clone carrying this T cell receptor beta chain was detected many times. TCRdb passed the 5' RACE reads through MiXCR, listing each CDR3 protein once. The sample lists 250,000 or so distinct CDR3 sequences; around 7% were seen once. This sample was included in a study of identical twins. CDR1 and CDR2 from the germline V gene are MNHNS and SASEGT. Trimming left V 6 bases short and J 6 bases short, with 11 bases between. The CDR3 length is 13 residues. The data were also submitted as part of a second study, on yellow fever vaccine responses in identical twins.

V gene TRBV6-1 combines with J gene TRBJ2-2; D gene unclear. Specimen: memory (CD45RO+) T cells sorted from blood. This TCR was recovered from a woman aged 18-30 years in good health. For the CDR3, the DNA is TGTGCCAGCAGACCCCTGGGTGCCGGGGAGCTGTTTTTT. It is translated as CASRPLGAGELFF.